These 3 T cell receptor beta chains originate from one sample sequenced in a study of T cells expressing NK-cell markers. TCRdb reworked the 5' RACE reads into one entry per CDR3 protein, no DNA. This table lists 400,000 or so distinct CDR3 sequences. Sequencing input: blood T cells: a sorted CD56 or NKG2C T cell subset, CD4+ or CD8+ T cells, or bulk PBMC T cells (not recorded which). These receptor sequences come from a woman between 50 and 59 years old in good health.

The CDR3 loop reads CSATQPQSKGGYTF. This chain links TRBV20-1 with TRBJ1-2; lacking DNA, the TRBD1 call made by TCRdb goes unchecked. Per germline, CDR1 DFQATT and CDR2 SNEGSKA (reference sequence). This CDR3 spans 14 amino acids.

The CDR3 region is CSVWPTPGTSGSGELFF. The gene calls are TRBV20-1 and TRBJ2-2; the TRBD2 assignment by TCRdb is unverifiable without DNA. CDR1 DFQATT and CDR2 SNEGSKA come from the germline V gene (reference sequence). This CDR3 is built from 17 residues.

This chain joins TRBV6-6 and TRBJ2-3; the D call from TCRdb, TRBD2, cannot be confirmed without DNA. The CDR3 is 16 amino acids. Looked up from germline, CDR1 is MNHNY and CDR2 is SVGAGI (reference sequence). The CDR3 reads CASSLILAGITDTQYF.